These 28 T cell receptor beta chains share one sample of origin, sequenced in a study of T cells after yellow fever vaccination. In TCRdb, the 5' RACE reads were re-called with MiXCR into one record per CDR3 protein. The sample lists some 130,000 distinct CDR3 sequences, just over 6.5% occurring once. The material sequenced was CD4+ T cells sorted from PBMCs, taken 10 days after the yellow fever booster vaccination. These receptors originate from a man aged 25 to 40 who received the YFV17D yellow fever vaccine.

Many counts were recorded for this clonotype. The chain has TRBV12-3 or TRBV12-4 and TRBJ1-6; 7 nucleotides match TRBD1. The CDR3 spans 14 residues. V was clipped by 5 bases and J by 4 bases; unmatched bases: 2. Here the CDR3 reads CASSGGQYNSPLHF. The CDR3, as DNA: TGTGCCAGCAGTGGGGGACAGTATAATTCACCCCTCCACTTT.

The gene calls are TRBV7-2 and TRBJ2-2; tentative D call: TRBD1 (6 bases). Trimming took 3 bases from V and 6 from J, leaving 11 bases between them. This CDR3 has 14 residues. Germline CDR1 SGHTA, CDR2 FQGNSA. The CDR3 loop reads CASSLSTGPGELFF. The CDR3 DNA follows: TGTGCCAGCAGCTTGTCCACAGGGCCCGGGGAGCTGTTTTTT.

Ten or more counts support this clonotype. The chain uses TRBV27 and TRBJ2-3; TRBD2 is a possible D gene (5 bases). Between the trimmed V and J ends, which lost 5 bases and 5 bases, there was a span of 20 bases. CDR1 is MNHEY and CDR2 is SMNVEV in the germline V gene (reference sequence). The CDR3 is made up of 16 amino acids. The CDR3 DNA reads as TGTGCCAGCAGTCCCCTCTGGGTCCGCGGAGGAGATACGCAGTATTTT. It yields the protein CASSPLWVRGGDTQYF.

This chain connects TRBV5-5 to TRBJ2-7; D is undetermined. Between the trimmed V and J ends, which lost 4 bases and 7 bases, there was a span of 12 bases. The CDR3 runs 12 residues. Germline V gene data show CDR1 as SGHKS and CDR2 as YYEKEE (reference sequence). CDR3 protein: CASSRPAEEQYF. The DNA for the CDR3 is TGTGCCAGCAGCCGACCCGCTGAGGAGCAGTACTTC.

Many counts were recorded for this clonotype. V usage is TRBV5-5 and J usage is TRBJ2-3, with D unresolved. Germline loops: CDR1 SGHKS, CDR2 YYEKEE (reference sequence). The CDR3 has 15 amino acids. Trimming shortened V by 0 bases and J by 0 bases, and 8 bases separated the two germline ends. Written as DNA, the CDR3 is TGTGCCAGCAGCTTGGTTTCAGCCAGCACAGATACGCAGTATTTT. Its translation is CASSLVSASTDTQYF.

This clonotype has ten or more counts. The V gene is TRBV4-3, the J gene TRBJ2-4, with D perhaps matching TRBD2 (6 bases). V was shortened by 4 bases and J by 7 bases, with 17 bases between the two germline ends. Germline V lookup: CDR1 LGHNA, CDR2 YSLEER. CDR3 length: 15 amino acids. Here the CDR3 DNA reads TGCGCCAGCAGCCCCGGGGGAGCCTGGTCTAACATTCAGTACTTC. It is translated as CASSPGGAWSNIQYF.

This clonotype was seen repeatedly, ten times or more. The J gene is TRBJ2-3, the V gene TRBV9; 12 bases line up with TRBD2. The germline gives CDR1 SGDLS, CDR2 YYNGEE. CDR3 length: 16 residues. The J segment lost 2 bases and the V segment lost 4 bases, leaving 5 bases of the junction unmatched. The CDR3 DNA reads TGTGCCAGCAGCTCAAGACTAGCGGGAGTCACAGATACGCAGTATTTT. Translation gives CASSSRLAGVTDTQYF.

This clonotype was counted at least ten times. The J gene is TRBJ1-4, the V gene TRBV28; D is ambiguous. The CDR3 contains 14 residues. The germline CDR1 and CDR2 sequences are MDHEN and SYDVKM. Trimming removed 2 bases at V and 0 bases at J, with 4 bases between. CDR3 protein: CASSLVATNEKLFF. CDR3 coding DNA: TGTGCCAGCAGTTTAGTAGCAACTAATGAAAAACTGTTTTTT.

This clonotype was counted at least ten times. The rearrangement uses TRBV9 and TRBJ2-3; possibly TRBD2 for D (5 bases). V lost 0 bases and J lost 3, with 8 bases in between. The CDR3 extends over 14 amino acids. CDR1 is SGDLS and CDR2 is YYNGEE in the germline V gene. In DNA form, the CDR3 reads TGTGCCAGCAGCGTAGGGCTAGCTACAGATACGCAGTATTTT. Its protein product is CASSVGLATDTQYF.

There are many counts of this clonotype. The rearrangement uses TRBV5-1 and TRBJ2-7; D may be TRBD1 or TRBD2 (5 bases each). The V end was cut by 2 bases, the J end by 3 bases, with 30 bases between. The germline CDR1 and CDR2 sequences are SGHRS and YFSETQ. This CDR3 has 20 residues. The CDR3 region is CASSFSSPGTGVSSLYEQYF. CDR3 bases: TGCGCCAGCAGCTTTAGTAGCCCAGGGACCGGGGTATCCAGCCTCTACGAGCAGTACTTC.

This clonotype was recorded at least ten times. The genes are TRBV20-1 and TRBJ2-1; 9 nucleotides match TRBD1. The CDR3 extends over 13 amino acids. The ends lost 3 bases at V and 12 bases at J; junction bases unmatched: 9. CDR1 is DFQATT and CDR2 is SNEGSKA in the germline V gene (reference sequence). The CDR3 here is CSARWDRAQRQFF. CDR3 DNA sequence: TGCAGTGCTAGGTGGGACAGGGCCCAGAGGCAGTTCTTC.

This clonotype came up many times. This rearrangement joins TRBV12-3 or TRBV12-4 to TRBJ2-7; the D call may be TRBD1 or TRBD2 (5 bases each). This CDR3 has 13 amino acids. Trimming left V 5 bases short and J 7 bases short, with 15 bases between. This chain's CDR3 is CASSRDRRGEQYF. The CDR3, as DNA: TGTGCCAGCAGTCGGGACCGACGAGGGGAGCAGTACTTC.

This clonotype appeared many times. The V and J genes are TRBV7-9 and TRBJ2-3, with D hard to call. Germline V gene data show CDR1 as SEHNR and CDR2 as FQNEAQ (reference sequence). This CDR3 contains 12 residues. The V end lost 9 bases, the J end lost 2 bases, and 9 bases lay between the germline ends. The CDR3 loop reads CASADPTDTQYF. The CDR3 nucleotides read TGTGCCAGTGCGGACCCCACAGATACGCAGTATTTT.

In its sample, this clonotype was seen a few times. The chain has TRBV5-6 and TRBJ2-4; perhaps TRBD1 as D (6 bases). Germline V lookup: CDR1 SGHDT, CDR2 YYEEEE. CDR3 length: 14 amino acids. Between the trimmed V and J ends, which lost 3 bases and 2 bases, there was a span of 9 bases. The CDR3 coding sequence is TGTGCCAGCAGCTCAACAGGGTCCAAAAACATTCAGTACTTC. Amino acids: CASSSTGSKNIQYF.

This clonotype has a count of ten or more. The chain has TRBV12-3 or TRBV12-4 and TRBJ1-4, with 9 bases that match TRBD1. The junction had 9 bases not matched to a gene; V was cut back by 3 bases and J by 7 bases. The CDR3 has 16 amino acids. The CDR3 region is CASSLLPGQGSEKLFF. The CDR3 DNA follows: TGTGCCAGCAGTTTGCTTCCGGGACAGGGTAGTGAAAAACTGTTTTTT.

This rearrangement joins TRBV7-3 to TRBJ2-1; a weak D match, TRBD1 (5 bases). Germline V gene lookup returns CDR1 SGHTA and CDR2 FQGTGA. The V end lost 5 bases, the J end lost 3 bases, and 14 bases lay between the germline ends. CDR3 size: 15 residues. In DNA, the CDR3 is TGTGCCAGCAGCCTTCAGGGTGGCCTCTACAATGAGCAGTTCTTC. Translating gives CASSLQGGLYNEQFF.

This clonotype has more than one count but fewer than ten. This chain connects TRBV7-6 to TRBJ2-7, with unresolved D. Between the trimmed V and J ends, which lost 0 bases and 6 bases, there was a span of 9 bases. CDR1 SGHVS and CDR2 FNYEAQ come from the germline V gene. The CDR3 is made up of 13 amino acids. CDR3: CASSLASRSEQYF. CDR3 nucleotides: TGTGCCAGCAGCTTAGCGTCGCGGAGCGAGCAGTACTTC.

This clonotype was detected many times. The CDR3 DNA sequence: TGCGCCAGCAGCCGGATGACTAGTTCGAACACCGGGGAGCTGTTTTTT. Its protein is CASSRMTSSNTGELFF. This chain uses TRBV4-3 with TRBJ2-2, with D possibly TRBD2 on 6 matching bases. Trimming left V 4 bases short and J 0 bases short, with 12 bases between. The V gene's germline CDR1 is LGHNA and CDR2 YSLEER. CDR3 length: 16 amino acids.

V usage is TRBV20-1 and J usage is TRBJ1-6, with no clear D. The germline V and J ends were trimmed by 6 bases and 4 bases, with 16 bases remaining between them. The CDR3 is made up of 15 amino acids. CDR1 is DFQATT and CDR2 is SNEGSKA in the germline V gene (reference sequence). The CDR3 nucleotides read TGCAGTGCAAGGAAGACGGAAACTTATAATTCACCCCTCCACTTT. Protein product: CSARKTETYNSPLHF.

The chain links TRBV3-1 to TRBJ2-7, with 9 bases fitting TRBD2. CDR3 length equals 15 residues. From germline, CDR1 is LGHDT and CDR2 YNNKEL (reference sequence). The ends lost 10 bases at V and 2 bases at J; junction bases unmatched: 12. This CDR3 is CATSLRGGRTYEQYF. CDR3 nucleotides: TGTGCCACCTCCCTGCGGGGGGGTAGGACCTACGAGCAGTACTTC.

This clonotype has a count of ten or more. The gene calls are TRBV5-1 and TRBJ2-2; D not certain. V was shortened by 0 bases and J by 4 bases, with 7 bases between the two germline ends. The length of the CDR3 is 14 residues. Looked up from germline, CDR1 is SGHRS and CDR2 is YFSETQ. The CDR3: CASSLARTTGELFF. The CDR3 DNA follows: TGCGCCAGCAGCTTGGCCAGGACCACCGGGGAGCTGTTTTTT.

This clonotype was observed at least ten times. The chain uses TRBV20-1 and TRBJ2-7, with 7 bases fitting TRBD2. The V segment lost 0 bases and the J segment 4 bases; nucleotides outside the gene matches: 6. This CDR3 has 14 residues. CDR1 is DFQATT, CDR2 SNEGSKA, per germline (reference sequence). The CDR3 nucleotides are TGCAGTGCTAGAGATGCCCAGCGGGATTACGAGCAGTACTTC. It specifies CSARDAQRDYEQYF.

Ten or more counts support this clonotype. The chain couples TRBV20-1 to TRBJ2-1; 13 bases line up with TRBD2. Germline CDR1 and CDR2: DFQATT and SNEGSKA (reference sequence). This CDR3 is built from 15 residues. V lost 3 bases to trimming and J lost 10 bases; unmatched junction nucleotides: 9. The CDR3: CSARDTSGRAGEQFF. The CDR3 DNA sequence: TGCAGTGCTAGGGACACTAGCGGGAGGGCTGGGGAGCAGTTCTTC.

There are many counts of this clonotype. The chain links TRBV5-1 to TRBJ2-4; 7 bases are shared with TRBD1. V shed 2 bases and J 0 bases; nucleotides not matched to a gene: 5. The CDR3 sequence is 16 residues long. The germline gives CDR1 SGHRS, CDR2 YFSETQ. CDR3 loop: CASSLGGAIAKNIQYF. The CDR3 DNA sequence: TGCGCCAGCAGCTTAGGGGGCGCGATAGCCAAAAACATTCAGTACTTC. Full variable domain (missing parts from reference TRBV5-1 and TRBJ2-4): KAGVTQTPRYLIKTRGQQVTLSCSPISGHRSVSWYQQTPGQGLQFLFEYFSETQRNKGNFPGRFSGRQFSNSRSEMNVSTLELGDSALYLCASSLGGAIAKNIQYFGAGTRLSVL.

This clonotype was counted at least ten times. The chain joins TRBV5-1 to TRBJ2-1; 13 nucleotides agree with TRBD2. The CDR3 is made up of 17 amino acids. V trimming: 0 bases; J trimming: 4 bases; junction bases outside the gene matches: 4. Germline assignment: CDR1 SGHRS and CDR2 YFSETQ. CDR3 sequence: CASSLATSGRTYNEQFF. CDR3 DNA: TGCGCCAGCAGCTTGGCGACTAGCGGGAGGACATACAATGAGCAGTTCTTC.

This clonotype has at least ten counts. The rearrangement links TRBV20-1 to TRBJ1-6; no clear D gene. Germline V gene lookup returns CDR1 DFQATT and CDR2 SNEGSKA (reference sequence). There are 14 residues in the CDR3. Trimming stripped 3 bases from V and 6 bases from J, with 12 bases between. DNA of the CDR3: TGCAGTGCTAGGTTGGAGGGCGGTAATTCACCCCTCCACTTT. This encodes CSARLEGGNSPLHF.

This clonotype was seen repeatedly, ten times or more. The V and J genes are TRBV30 and TRBJ2-6; D remains unclear. V was shortened by 0 bases and J by 4 bases, with 7 bases between the two germline ends. The germline V gene has CDR1 GTSNPN and CDR2 SVGIG (reference sequence). This CDR3 comprises 14 residues. The CDR3 spells CAWSVLSGANVLTF. The CDR3 bases are TGTGCCTGGAGTGTACTCTCCGGGGCCAACGTCCTGACTTTC. Based on the CDR3 plus reference TRBV30 and TRBJ2-6, the full variable domain is SQTIHQWPATLVQPVGSPLSLECTVEGTSNPNLYWYRQAAGRGLQLLFYSVGIGQISSEVPQNLSASRPQDRQFILSSKKLLLSDSGFYLCAWSVLSGANVLTFGAGSRLTVL.

There are many counts of this clonotype. The V and J genes are TRBV7-2 and TRBJ2-5; D remains ambiguous. Germline assignment: CDR1 SGHTA and CDR2 FQGNSA. The length of the CDR3 is 14 residues. Trimming pared 1 base from V and 2 bases from J, leaving 8 bases between. The CDR3 DNA sequence: TGTGCCAGCAGCTTAGGGTACCAGCAAGAGACCCAGTACTTC. Its translation is CASSLGYQQETQYF. The whole variable domain, remainder taken from reference TRBV7-2 and TRBJ2-5, is GAGVSQSPSNKVTEKGKDVELRCDPISGHTALYWYRQSLGQGLEFLIYFQGNSAPDKSGLPSDRFSAERTGGSVSTLTIQRTQQEDSAVYLCASSLGYQQETQYFGPGTRLLVL.